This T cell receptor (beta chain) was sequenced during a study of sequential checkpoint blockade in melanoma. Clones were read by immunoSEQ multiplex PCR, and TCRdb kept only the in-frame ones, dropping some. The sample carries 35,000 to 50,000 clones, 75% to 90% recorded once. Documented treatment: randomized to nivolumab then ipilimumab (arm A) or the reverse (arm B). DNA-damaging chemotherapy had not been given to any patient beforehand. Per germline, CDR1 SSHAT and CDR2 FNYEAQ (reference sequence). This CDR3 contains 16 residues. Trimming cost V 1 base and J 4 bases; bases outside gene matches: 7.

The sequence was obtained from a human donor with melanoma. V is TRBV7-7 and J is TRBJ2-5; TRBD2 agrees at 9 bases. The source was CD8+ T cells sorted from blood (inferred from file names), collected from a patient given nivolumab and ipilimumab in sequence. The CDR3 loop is CASSLVLAGGGETQYF. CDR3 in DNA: TGTGCCAGCAGCTTAGTACTAGCGGGTGGGGGAGAGACCCAGTACTTC. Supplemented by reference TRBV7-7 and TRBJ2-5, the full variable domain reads GAGVSQSPRYKVTKRGQDVTLRCDPISSHATLYWYQQALGQGPEFLTYFNYEAQPDKSGLPSDRFSAERPEGSISTLTIQRTEQRDSAMYRCASSLVLAGGGETQYFGPGTRLLVL.